This T cell receptor beta chain was found in a study of cytomegalovirus exposure and HLA in healthy donors. The CDR3 extends over 15 amino acids. CDR1 MNHEY and CDR2 SVGAGI come from the germline V gene. The ends lost 10 bases at V and 6 bases at J; junction bases unmatched: 18. A multiplex PCR was run with 60 Vbeta primers and 13 Jbeta primers. Method: immunoSEQ multiplex PCR; TCRdb's copy keeps in-frame clones and lacks some. The sample has about 150,000 clones, roughly 72% seen once. The sample consisted of PBMCs. This rearrangement joins TRBV6-5 to TRBJ2-7; 7 bases match TRBD1. The TCR originated in a man in his forties in good health and CMV-seronegative. This CDR3 reads CATKIRQGFLSEQYF. The CDR3 nucleotides are TGTGCCACCAAAATCCGACAGGGATTCCTCTCCGAGCAGTACTTC.